These 9 T cell receptor beta chains share one sample of origin, sequenced in a study of cytomegalovirus exposure and HLA in healthy donors. A multiplex PCR was run with 60 Vbeta primers and 13 Jbeta primers. Sequencing was performed with immunoSEQ multiplex PCR; in TCRdb, only in-frame clones are kept and a portion is missing. The sample has some 150,000 clones, 70% to 80% seen once. Sequenced input: PBMCs. These receptors all come from a man aged 25-45 years in good health and CMV-seropositive.

The rearrangement joins TRBV7-2 to TRBJ1-1, with D maybe TRBD1 (5 bases). Germline lookup yields CDR1 SGHTA and CDR2 FQGNSA. Trimming removed 4 bases from V and 1 base from J, with 16 bases in between. The CDR3 has 16 amino acids. DNA of the CDR3: TGTGCCAGCAGCTACGACAGCGCCCTTGGGAACACTGAAGCTTTCTTT. As protein: CASSYDSALGNTEAFF.

V usage is TRBV5-6 and J usage is TRBJ2-7, with 7 bases aligning to TRBD1. After removal of 3 bases from V and 1 base from J, the junction contained 4 bases not matched to a gene. CDR1 is SGHDT, CDR2 YYEEEE, per germline. The CDR3 runs 14 residues. CDR3 protein: CASSSPGQSYEQYF. In DNA, the CDR3 is TGTGCCAGCAGCTCACCGGGACAGTCCTACGAGCAGTACTTC.

This chain uses TRBV7-6 with TRBJ2-7; D perhaps matches TRBD2 (6 bases). Germline CDR1 and CDR2: SGHVS and FNYEAQ. V lost 4 bases, J lost 6 bases, and 13 bases lay in between. CDR3 length equals 13 residues. The CDR3 DNA reads TGTGCCAGCAGCTCAACGGGGCGGGGCGAGCAGTACTTC. This translates into CASSSTGRGEQYF.

The chain links TRBV7-2 to TRBJ1-2; 7 bases align to TRBD1. The CDR3 consists of 13 residues. Looked up from germline, CDR1 is SGHTA and CDR2 is FQGNSA. V lost 3 bases, J lost 12 bases, and 10 bases stayed unmatched. The CDR3 region is CASSFYNDREDTF. CDR3 coding DNA: TGTGCCAGCAGCTTCTATAACGACAGGGAGGACACCTTC.

The chain uses TRBV4-2 and TRBJ1-2; TRBD1 might be the D (5 bases). Trimming stripped 0 bases from V and 2 bases from J, with 19 bases between. The CDR3 consists of 18 residues. Germline-derived CDR1 and CDR2 are LGHNA and YNFKEQ. Here the CDR3 reads CASSQDPSEGHVNYGYTF. The CDR3 coding sequence is TGTGCCAGCAGCCAAGACCCCTCCGAAGGACATGTAAACTATGGCTACACCTTC.

This chain links TRBV7-9 with TRBJ2-7, with TRBD2 matching over 7 bases. The CDR3 length is 15 residues. After removal of 7 bases from V and 2 bases from J, the junction contained 11 bases not matched to a gene. The germline V gene has CDR1 SEHNR and CDR2 FQNEAQ (reference sequence). This CDR3 is CASTSSGVNPYEQYF. For the CDR3, the DNA is TGTGCCAGCACCTCAAGCGGGGTAAACCCCTACGAGCAGTACTTC.

This chain connects TRBV5-1 to TRBJ2-5; D is unclear. Germline CDR1 reads SGHRS; CDR2 reads YFSETQ. The CDR3 runs 12 residues. Trimming shortened V by 5 bases and J by 2 bases, and 7 bases separated the two germline ends. The CDR3: CASSIEQETQYF. The CDR3 nucleotides are TGCGCCAGCAGTATAGAACAAGAGACCCAGTACTTC.

This clone appeared a few times. The chain uses TRBV7-2 and TRBJ2-5; D remains unclear. This CDR3 is built from 15 residues. V was cut by 4 bases and J by 2 bases, with 14 bases left in between. Germline V gene lookup returns CDR1 SGHTA and CDR2 FQGNSA. CDR3 DNA sequence: TGTGCCAGCAGCTCTGTTGAGGCGGTTCAAGAGACCCAGTACTTC. Protein sequence: CASSSVEAVQETQYF. The variable domain in full, with the rest retrieved from reference TRBV7-2 and TRBJ2-5, is GAGVSQSPSNKVTEKGKDVELRCDPISGHTALYWYRQSLGQGLEFLIYFQGNSAPDKSGLPSDRFSAERTGGSVSTLTIQRTQQEDSAVYLCASSSVEAVQETQYFGPGTRLLVL.

A few counts support this clone. The chain combines TRBV7-8 with TRBJ2-7; possibly TRBD2 for D (5 bases). CDR1 is SGHVS and CDR2 is FQNEAQ in the germline V gene. This CDR3 spans 14 amino acids. The V and J ends lost 4 bases and 4 bases respectively, with 14 bases between them. As DNA, the CDR3 is TGTGCCAGCAGCTCTCCAGCGGACGGATACGAGCAGTACTTC. This encodes CASSSPADGYEQYF.